This is a list of T cell receptor beta chains from one sample in a study of shared clonotypes between healthy human individuals. Using immunoSEQ multiplex PCR, the repertoire was profiled, and TCRdb retains in-frame clones only, with some absent. The profile shows around 1.9 million clones, 90% to 95% of them singletons. Sequencing input: naive CD8+ T cells from PBMCs. The receptors derive from a young man in good health. Some clones in this sample may be carry-over from other donors' samples. Each CDR3 is given with its conserved first and last residue. D genes are given only for firm matches. Not all rows give a size; the values are once, few, many and, for expanded clones, a class.

j_call | v_call | clone_size | d_call | cdr3_aa | cdr3_nt
TRBJ2-7 | TRBV10-3 | . | . | CAISGGPYEQYF | TGTGCCATCAGTGGGGGACCATACGAGCAGTACTTC
TRBJ1-4 | TRBV11-2 | . | TRBD1 | CASSPHRTGRLANEKLFF | TGTGCCAGCAGCCCACACCGGACAGGGAGGTTGGCTAATGAAAAACTGTTTTTT
TRBJ1-4 | TRBV9 | . | TRBD1 | CASSPTLGQGVGVNEKLFF | TGTGCCAGCAGCCCTACCCTCGGACAGGGTGTTGGGGTGAATGAAAAACTGTTTTTT
TRBJ2-2 | TRBV13 | . | . | CASSPGPGELFF | TGTGCCAGCAGCCCGGGGCCTGGGGAGCTGTTTTTT
TRBJ2-4 | TRBV6-1 | . | TRBD1 | CASTTGTGAGNIQYF | TGTGCCAGCACCACCGGGACAGGGGCCGGAAACATTCAGTACTTC
TRBJ2-7 | TRBV5-5 | . | . | CASSLGPLAEQYF | TGTGCCAGCAGCTTGGGACCCCTGGCCGAGCAGTACTTC
TRBJ1-3 | TRBV19 | . | . | CATGEAISGNTIYF | TGTGCCACGGGGGAGGCGATCTCTGGAAACACCATATATTTT
TRBJ2-7 | TRBV27 | . | TRBD1 | CASSLLQGAYEQYF | TGTGCCAGCAGTCTACTCCAGGGGGCCTACGAGCAGTACTTC
TRBJ2-7 | TRBV5-8 | . | . | CASSPDTGFGAYEQYF | TGTGCCAGCAGCCCAGACACAGGGTTCGGCGCCTACGAGCAGTACTTC
TRBJ2-6 | TRBV7-2 | . | . | CASSPGTGGANVLTF | TGTGCCAGCAGCCCAGGGACGGGTGGGGCCAACGTCCTGACTTTC
TRBJ1-3 | TRBV11-2 | many | . | CASSLNSGSGNTIYF | TGTGCCAGCAGCTTAAATTCCGGCTCTGGAAACACCATATATTTT
TRBJ1-1 | TRBV10-3 | . | TRBD1 | CAITPTVGQGKNTEAFF | TGTGCCATCACTCCGACGGTAGGACAGGGGAAGAACACTGAAGCTTTCTTT
TRBJ2-7 | TRBV7-9 | . | . | CASSPPSVTYEQYF | TGTGCCAGCAGCCCACCTAGCGTCACCTACGAGCAGTACTTC
TRBJ1-2 | TRBV10-3 | . | . | CAISDAADGYTF | TGTGCCATCAGTGACGCGGCGGACGGCTACACCTTC
TRBJ2-1 | TRBV13 | once | TRBD2 | CASSLEGSGRGITREQFF | TGTGCCAGCAGCTTAGAGGGTAGCGGGAGGGGAATAACGAGGGAGCAGTTCTTC
TRBJ2-7 | TRBV11-2 | . | . | CASSLSGSNYEQYF | TGTGCCAGCAGCTTATCTGGCAGTAACTACGAGCAGTACTTC